The text below deals with one T cell receptor beta chain. The sample belongs to a study of cytomegalovirus exposure and HLA in healthy donors. Study-level information: There were 100 million to 120 million unique TCR beta sequences, drawn from 180 million or so T cells, in an earlier analysis.

V was trimmed by 0 bases and J by 4 bases, leaving 13 bases between them. The CDR3 consists of 15 residues. From germline, CDR1 is SGHDT and CDR2 YYEEEE. The PCR had 60 Vbeta and 13 Jbeta primers. Sequencing used immunoSEQ multiplex PCR; TCRdb keeps in-frame clones, though not all of them. Among some 90,000 clones, about 80% were seen once, and the ten largest hold approximately 23%. V and J are TRBV5-6 and TRBJ1-2; maybe TRBD1 (6 bases). Sequenced: PBMCs. The sequence derives from a woman aged 45-60 years in good health and CMV-seropositive. The CDR3 reads CASSLVQGRPYGYTF. CDR3 bases: TGTGCCAGCAGCTTGGTTCAGGGGCGGCCCTATGGCTACACCTTC.